A selection of T cell receptor beta chains follows, all from one sample in a study of spatial heterogeneity in lung cancer. TCRdb re-called the 5' RACE reads with MiXCR, one entry per CDR3 protein. The table shows 6,200 or so distinct CDR3 sequences, with 15% to 20% occurring only once. The sequencing here drew on normal lung tissue next to the tumor, taken at surgery. All receptors come from a male donor with early-stage non-small cell lung cancer. Both conserved end residues are part of each CDR3. Fields, in order: J gene, D gene, V gene, clone size, CDR3 protein, CDR3 DNA. D genes are given only for firm matches. A row's size may be missing; if present it is once, few, many or a size class.

TRBJ2-5,TRBD1,TRBV5-4,few,CASSTYRGLIAVETQYF,TGTGCCAGCAGCACGTACAGGGGGCTTATCGCAGTGGAGACCCAGTACTTC
TRBJ1-1,.,TRBV11-2,.,CASSLNRDTEAFF,TGTGCCAGCAGCCTTAATAGGGACACTGAAGCTTTCTTT
TRBJ2-1,TRBD2,TRBV12-3/TRBV12-4,medium-sized,CASRRWREAGEQFF,TGTGCCAGCAGGCGATGGCGGGAGGCCGGTGAGCAGTTCTTC
TRBJ2-3,.,TRBV5-1,.,CASSFASSTDTQYF,TGCGCCAGCAGCTTCGCAAGCAGCACAGATACGCAGTATTTT
TRBJ2-1,.,TRBV20-1,few,CSARVSLASSYNEQFF,TGCAGTGCTAGAGTAAGTCTAGCGAGCTCCTACAATGAGCAGTTCTTC
TRBJ2-7,TRBD1,TRBV28,medium-sized,CASSLFHRGTYEQYF,TGTGCCAGCAGTTTGTTCCACAGGGGTACCTACGAGCAGTACTTC
TRBJ1-1,TRBD1,TRBV7-2,medium-sized,CASSRGTGLNTEAFF,TGTGCCAGCAGTCGAGGGACAGGACTGAACACTGAAGCTTTCTTT
TRBJ1-5,.,TRBV28,medium-sized,CASSSGGPGNQPQHF,TGTGCCAGCAGTTCAGGAGGGCCAGGGAATCAGCCCCAGCATTTT
TRBJ2-1,.,TRBV12-3/TRBV12-4,medium-sized,CASSNAGGEGGFF,TGTGCCAGCAGCAACGCCGGAGGCGAGGGGGGGTTCTTC
TRBJ2-3,.,TRBV7-2,.,CASSFLGPTDTQYF,TGTGCCAGCAGCTTCCTCGGGCCCACAGATACGCAGTATTTT
TRBJ2-2,.,TRBV6-5,medium-sized,CASSYYRGTGELFF,TGTGCCAGCAGTTACTACCGGGGCACCGGGGAGCTGTTTTTT
TRBJ2-5,.,TRBV28,few,CASGPTGSQETQYF,TGTGCCAGCGGACCAACAGGATCCCAAGAGACCCAGTACTTC
TRBJ1-4,.,TRBV28,medium-sized,CASADSFTNEKLFF,TGTGCCAGCGCGGACAGTTTCACTAATGAAAAACTGTTTTTT
TRBJ2-7,TRBD2,TRBV2,.,CASNLAGVGYEQYF,TGTGCCAGCAATCTAGCGGGAGTTGGGTACGAGCAGTACTTC
TRBJ2-3,TRBD2,TRBV11-2,medium-sized,CASSLARLAGEDYF,TGTGCCAGCAGCTTAGCGAGGCTAGCGGGAGAAGATTATTTT
TRBJ2-7,.,TRBV12-3/TRBV12-4,few,CASSSGTEQYF,TGTGCCAGCAGCTCCGGGACGGAGCAGTACTTC
TRBJ2-7,TRBD1,TRBV4-3,.,CASSQGTGWGDEQYF,TGCGCCAGCAGCCAAGGGACAGGTTGGGGCGACGAGCAGTACTTC
TRBJ1-1,.,TRBV3-1,medium-sized,CASSGSGTEAFF,TGTGCCAGCAGCGGAAGCGGGACTGAAGCTTTCTTT
TRBJ2-2,.,TRBV2,few,CASSVTAPGTGELFF,TGTGCCAGCAGTGTTACGGCCCCGGGCACCGGGGAGCTGTTTTTT